The 26 T cell receptor beta chains below were found in one sample sequenced in a study of blood T cell repertoires in COVID-19. TCRdb keeps only in-frame clones here, not all; method: immunoSEQ multiplex PCR. The table shows more than 150,000 clones, with around four fifths occurring only once. The sequenced sample consisted of peripheral blood. Receptors originate from a woman aged 35 to 49 with acute or convalescent COVID-19.

The chain is built from TRBV5-1 and TRBJ2-7; 8 nucleotides align to TRBD1. J lost 4 bases, V lost 4 bases, and 7 bases had no gene match. The germline V gene encodes CDR1 SGHRS and CDR2 YFSETQ. This CDR3 contains 14 residues. The CDR3 is CASSPDRVDYEQYF. The CDR3 coding sequence is TGCGCCAGCAGCCCGGACAGGGTCGATTACGAGCAGTACTTC.

The V and J genes are TRBV7-9 and TRBJ2-6; D is unresolved. CDR1 SEHNR and CDR2 FQNEAQ come from the germline V gene (reference sequence). This CDR3 has 15 residues. The germline V and J ends were trimmed by 5 bases and 3 bases, with 11 bases remaining between them. For the CDR3, the DNA is TGTGCCAGCAGCCCCTCAGGTGGTGGGGCCAACGTCCTGACTTTC. Translated: CASSPSGGGANVLTF.

The genes are TRBV4-1 and TRBJ2-1; the D gene is possibly TRBD1 (6 bases). V was shortened by 2 bases and J by 6 bases, with 14 bases between the two germline ends. The CDR3 extends over 15 amino acids. Germline CDR1 reads MGHRA; CDR2 reads YSYEKL. CDR3 protein: CASSQTSQQGNEQFF. The CDR3 DNA reads TGCGCCAGCAGCCAAACATCGCAACAGGGCAATGAGCAGTTCTTC.

V usage is TRBV5-4 and J usage is TRBJ1-1; 7 nucleotides align to TRBD1. The CDR3 is made up of 14 amino acids. Germline V gene sequence: CDR1 SGHNT, CDR2 YYREEE (reference sequence). The V and J ends lost 6 bases and 1 base, in that order; junction bases with no gene match: 6. CDR3 region: CASINRGGNTEAFF. CDR3 DNA sequence: TGTGCCAGCATCAACAGGGGCGGGAACACTGAAGCTTTCTTT.

The V and J genes are TRBV18 and TRBJ2-7, with 8 bases identical to TRBD2. Germline V lookup: CDR1 KGHSH, CDR2 LQKENI. This CDR3 is built from 15 residues. J gave up 6 bases and V 2 bases, and 9 bases lay outside the gene matches. The DNA for the CDR3 is TGTGCCAGCTCACCAGATGGTAAGCGGGAGTTCGAGCAGTACTTC. Residues: CASSPDGKREFEQYF.

J is TRBJ1-2 and V is TRBV5-5; D remains ambiguous. Deletions cut 4 bases from V and 8 bases from J, with 9 bases between. Looked up from germline, CDR1 is SGHKS and CDR2 is YYEKEE (reference sequence). This CDR3 spans 11 amino acids. DNA for the CDR3: TGTGCCAGCAGCCCGGGGTTGGGCTACACCTTC. It yields the protein CASSPGLGYTF.

This chain links TRBV11-2 with TRBJ1-6; TRBD1 might be the D (6 bases). Per germline, CDR1 SGHAT and CDR2 FQNNGV. The CDR3 totals 16 residues. V was trimmed by 5 bases and J by 5 bases, leaving 16 bases between them. For the CDR3, the DNA is TGTGCCAGCAGCCCCAAAGACAGGTCCGATAATTCACCCCTCCACTTT. Translation: CASSPKDRSDNSPLHF.

The CDR3 sequence is CASSLQGLGQGIYGYTF. The CDR3 DNA sequence: TGTGCCAGCAGCTTACAAGGCTTGGGACAGGGAATCTATGGCTACACCTTC. V gene TRBV5-5 combines with J gene TRBJ1-2, with TRBD1 matching over 9 bases. The CDR3 is made up of 17 amino acids. CDR1 is SGHKS and CDR2 is YYEKEE in the germline V gene (reference sequence). Unmatched junction bases numbered 12, after V lost 2 bases and J lost 4 bases.

The chain couples TRBV20-1 to TRBJ1-2, with TRBD1 as a possible D gene (5 bases). With 6 bases removed from V and 4 bases from J, the gap between germline ends came to 9 bases. Germline assignment: CDR1 DFQATT and CDR2 SNEGSKA (reference sequence). The CDR3 is made up of 11 amino acids. Here the CDR3 reads CSAGEGYGYTF. CDR3 nucleotides: TGCAGTGCAGGGGAAGGCTATGGCTACACCTTC.

The V call is TRBV19, the J call TRBJ2-7; weak D call: TRBD1 (6 bases). The CDR3 is 15 residues long. Germline V gene lookup returns CDR1 LNHDA and CDR2 SQIVND (reference sequence). V was pared by 5 bases and J by 3 bases, with 17 bases between. The CDR3 region has the DNA TGTGCCAGTAGTCCCGAGGACAGTCCCGTCTACGAGCAGTACTTC. The encoded protein is CASSPEDSPVYEQYF.

The rearrangement uses TRBV5-1 and TRBJ1-2; no clear D gene. The V end lost 2 bases, the J end lost 0 bases, and 8 bases lay between the germline ends. CDR1 SGHRS and CDR2 YFSETQ come from the germline V gene. This CDR3 region has 14 residues. CDR3 region: CASSFGQSNYGYTF. CDR3 nucleotide sequence: TGCGCCAGCAGCTTTGGGCAATCTAACTATGGCTACACCTTC.

The rearrangement joins TRBV2 to TRBJ1-5; 10 bases are shared with TRBD1. Germline loops: CDR1 SNHLY, CDR2 FYNNEI. V dropped 3 bases and J dropped 6; count of bases not matched to a gene: 5. The length of the CDR3 is 15 residues. The CDR3 DNA reads TGTGCCAGCAGTGAGGGGACAGGGGCGGCTCAGCCCCAGCATTTT. As protein: CASSEGTGAAQPQHF.

The chain couples TRBV28 to TRBJ1-1, with 8 bases identical to TRBD1. The V gene end was trimmed by 11 bases and the J gene end by 6 bases; junction bases not matched to a gene: 17. CDR1 is MDHEN, CDR2 SYDVKM, per germline. The CDR3 has 15 amino acids. The CDR3 sequence: CACNPNIDRGPEAFF. The DNA of the CDR3 is TGTGCCTGCAACCCAAACATTGACAGGGGCCCTGAAGCTTTCTTT.

The chain couples TRBV6-5 to TRBJ1-3; D perhaps matches TRBD1 (5 bases). The CDR3 runs to 15 residues. Germline lookup yields CDR1 MNHEY and CDR2 SVGAGI. V was trimmed by 2 bases and J by 4 bases, leaving 12 bases between them. The CDR3 sequence is CASSYNGGTGNTIYF. For the CDR3, the DNA is TGTGCCAGCAGTTACAACGGGGGGACGGGAAACACCATATATTTT.

V usage is TRBV7-3 and J usage is TRBJ1-1; TRBD1 might be the D (6 bases). Germline-derived CDR1 and CDR2 are SGHTA and FQGTGA. With 4 bases removed from V and 5 bases from J, the gap between germline ends came to 11 bases. This CDR3 is built from 13 residues. CDR3 coding DNA: TGTGCCAGCAGCTCAACAGGGAGGACTGAAGCTTTCTTT. Residues: CASSSTGRTEAFF.

The J gene is TRBJ1-2, the V gene TRBV7-9, with D hard to call. The CDR3 totals 12 residues. Between the trimmed V and J ends, which lost 2 bases and 4 bases, there was a span of 5 bases. Per the germline V gene, CDR1 is SEHNR and CDR2 is FQNEAQ (reference sequence). CDR3 sequence reads: CASSLNGYGYTF. Here the CDR3 DNA reads TGTGCCAGCAGCTTAAACGGCTATGGCTACACCTTC.

There are a few counts of this clone. The V and J genes are TRBV28 and TRBJ1-5; 8 bases agree with TRBD1. V was pared by 5 bases and J by 1 base, with 4 bases of the junction left unmatched. The CDR3 is 15 residues long. CDR1 is MDHEN and CDR2 is SYDVKM in the germline V gene. The CDR3 reads CASSPQGASNQPQHF. CDR3 DNA: TGTGCCAGCAGTCCCCAGGGGGCAAGCAATCAGCCCCAGCATTTT.

The gene calls are TRBV3-1 (or the pseudogene TRBV3-2) and TRBJ1-1, with a possible D match to TRBD1 (6 bases). V was pared by 3 bases and J by 2 bases, with 13 bases between. Germline V gene sequence: CDR1 LGHDT, CDR2 YNNKEL (reference sequence). The CDR3 has 15 residues. The CDR3 region has the DNA TGTGCCAGCAGCCATGGGGGCGGGGGTAACACTGAAGCTTTCTTT. It specifies CASSHGGGGNTEAFF.

The chain uses TRBV24-1 and TRBJ2-7; D may be TRBD2 (5 bases). CDR3 size: 14 residues. The germline gives CDR1 KGHDR, CDR2 SFDVKD. V lost 5 bases and J lost 5, with 15 bases in between. CDR3 amino acids: CATSARGVLNEQYF. As DNA, the CDR3 is TGTGCCACCAGTGCTCGGGGAGTTTTGAACGAGCAGTACTTC.

This chain links TRBV2 with TRBJ1-1; D might be TRBD1 (5 bases). The CDR3 length is 14 residues. Germline V lookup: CDR1 SNHLY, CDR2 FYNNEI. V was shortened by 5 bases and J by 4 bases, with 14 bases between the two germline ends. CDR3 protein: CASSLGAEGTEAFF. Written as DNA, the CDR3 is TGTGCCAGCAGTCTTGGGGCGGAGGGCACTGAAGCTTTCTTT.

This rearrangement joins TRBV5-1 to TRBJ2-1, with no clear D. Germline values: CDR1 SGHRS, CDR2 YFSETQ. The V end lost 5 bases, the J end lost 9 bases, and 9 bases lay between the germline ends. The CDR3 extends over 11 amino acids. CDR3 sequence reads: CASRLSGEQFF. CDR3 nucleotide sequence: TGCGCCAGCAGGCTCAGTGGTGAGCAGTTCTTC. The full variable domain, completed using reference TRBV5-1 and TRBJ2-1, is KAGVTQTPRYLIKTRGQQVTLSCSPISGHRSVSWYQQTPGQGLQFLFEYFSETQRNKGNFPGRFSGRQFSNSRSEMNVSTLELGDSALYLCASRLSGEQFFGPGTRLTVL.

The chain recombines TRBV19 with TRBJ1-6; D is undetermined. The CDR3 covers 14 residues. The V gene's germline CDR1 is LNHDA and CDR2 SQIVND (reference sequence). Trimming stripped 7 bases from V and 6 bases from J, with 13 bases between. The CDR3 nucleotides are TGTGCCAGTACCACAACGGGTGTTAATTCACCCCTCCACTTT. The encoded protein is CASTTTGVNSPLHF.

This chain links TRBV19 with TRBJ1-5, with D maybe TRBD1 (5 bases). CDR3 length: 15 amino acids. V was pared by 3 bases and J by 5 bases, with 14 bases between. Germline values: CDR1 LNHDA, CDR2 SQIVND (reference sequence). CDR3 sequence reads: CASSMASGSHQPQHF. The CDR3 DNA reads as TGTGCCAGTAGTATGGCGTCAGGGTCCCATCAGCCCCAGCATTTT. Filled out from reference TRBV19 and TRBJ1-5, the complete variable domain reads DGGITQSPKYLFRKEGQNVTLSCEQNLNHDAMYWYRQDPGQGLRLIYYSQIVNDFQKGDIAEGYSVSREKKESFPLTVTSAQKNPTAFYLCASSMASGSHQPQHFGDGTRLSIL.

The chain uses TRBV19 and TRBJ2-2, with 11 positions matching TRBD2. The V segment lost 2 bases and the J segment 4 bases; nucleotides outside the gene matches: 12. The germline V gene has CDR1 LNHDA and CDR2 SQIVND (reference sequence). This CDR3 spans 19 amino acids. Written as DNA, the CDR3 is TGTGCCAGTAGTATATACACAACTAGCGGGGGTGAAACCACCGGGGAGCTGTTTTTT. Translation gives CASSIYTTSGGETTGELFF.

The genes are TRBV28 and TRBJ1-4; 7 bases map to TRBD1. Germline V gives CDR1 MDHEN, CDR2 SYDVKM. The ends lost 6 bases at V and 7 bases at J; junction bases unmatched: 17. The CDR3 extends over 17 amino acids. The CDR3 DNA reads TGTGCCAGCAGGGACCGCAGGGGGGCGTCAGGTAGTGAAAAACTGTTTTTT. As protein: CASRDRRGASGSEKLFF.

J is TRBJ1-6 and V is TRBV7-9; D is undetermined. V shed 5 bases and J shed 7 bases, with 12 bases lying between them. CDR1 and CDR2 (germline): SEHNR, FQNEAQ (reference sequence). CDR3 length: 14 residues. CDR3 loop: CASSSTSRNSPLHF. CDR3 DNA: TGTGCCAGCAGCAGTACATCTCGCAATTCACCCCTCCACTTT.